The 16 T cell receptor beta chains below all came from one sample that was sequenced in a study of beta chain features in type 1 diabetes. For these receptors, no antigen is known. Study results and caveats: TCRB CDR3s were moderately but significantly shorter in Type 1 diabetes patients in all four CD4+ subsets.

The authors reverse transcribed all of the isolated RNA, so sequencing captured expressed TCRB transcripts. The protocol was immunoSEQ multiplex PCR, while the TCRdb copy is restricted to in-frame clones and leaves out a portion. The sample gives more than 200,000 clones, roughly 17% of which show up once; 0.085% is in the top ten. The material sequenced was naive CD4+ T cells from blood. These receptors were obtained from a man younger than 40 with type 1 diabetes.

V is TRBV7-2 and J is TRBJ2-3; TRBD1 matches at 10 bases. CDR3 length: 14 residues. V shed 5 bases and J 4 bases; nucleotides not matched to a gene: 3. Germline V gene lookup returns CDR1 SGHTA and CDR2 FQGNSA. The DNA for the CDR3 is TGTGCCAGCAGCCCCGGACAGGGGGCAGATACGCAGTATTTT. It is translated as CASSPGQGADTQYF. Full variable domain (outside the CDR3, taken from reference TRBV7-2 and TRBJ2-3): GAGVSQSPSNKVTEKGKDVELRCDPISGHTALYWYRQSLGQGLEFLIYFQGNSAPDKSGLPSDRFSAERTGGSVSTLTIQRTQQEDSAVYLCASSPGQGADTQYFGPGTRLTVL.

This clone was detected only a few times. The chain employs TRBV9 and TRBJ2-5, with D perhaps being TRBD1 or TRBD2 (5 bases each). The CDR3 consists of 15 residues. Between the trimmed V and J ends, which lost 4 bases and 2 bases, there was a span of 15 bases. The germline gives CDR1 SGDLS, CDR2 YYNGEE. CDR3 DNA sequence: TGTGCCAGCAGCACCGGGACGTTCGGACAAGAGACCCAGTACTTC. Translating it yields CASSTGTFGQETQYF.

This chain joins TRBV6-5 and TRBJ2-3; no clear D. CDR1 is MNHEY and CDR2 is SVGAGI in the germline V gene. The germline V and J ends were trimmed by 7 bases and 0 bases, with 8 bases remaining between them. The CDR3 length is 13 residues. CDR3 loop: CASTPASTDTQYF. CDR3 bases: TGTGCCAGCACCCCGGCGAGCACAGATACGCAGTATTTT.

This clone appeared a few times. The chain carries TRBV13 and TRBJ2-7; 8 nucleotides align to TRBD2. The CDR3 runs 16 residues. Looked up from germline, CDR1 is PRHDT and CDR2 is FYEKMQ (reference sequence). V was clipped by 2 bases and J by 2 bases; unmatched bases: 8. In nucleotides, the CDR3 is TGTGCCAGCAGCTTACAGTCTAGCGGGCGAACCTACGAGCAGTACTTC. Protein: CASSLQSSGRTYEQYF.

The CDR3 DNA follows: TGCAGCCCCTTGGAGCAAGGGGGGGATGAGCAGTTCTTC. This encodes CSPLEQGGDEQFF. This chain connects TRBV29-1 to TRBJ2-1; D is perhaps TRBD2 (7 bases). The CDR3 loop spans 13 amino acids. Trimming removed 8 bases from V and 8 bases from J, with 19 bases in between. CDR1 and CDR2 from the germline V gene are SQVTM and ANQGSEA.

This clone was seen a single time. The CDR3 nucleotides read TGTGCCAGCAGCCGGCCGAACACCGGGGAGCTGTTTTTT. Encoded protein: CASSRPNTGELFF. The rearrangement uses TRBV7-2 and TRBJ2-2; D unresolved. V lost 5 bases to trimming and J lost 0 bases, with 4 bases between them. The V gene's germline CDR1 is SGHTA and CDR2 FQGNSA. CDR3 size: 13 residues.

This clone has just a few counts. The chain joins TRBV7-2 to TRBJ2-3; the D is unclear. The V end lost 5 bases, the J end lost 10 bases, and 7 bases lay between the germline ends. This CDR3 is built from 10 residues. CDR1 and CDR2 from the germline V gene are SGHTA and FQGNSA. CDR3 nucleotide sequence: TGTGCCAGCAGCCCCAGCGCGCAGTATTTT. It specifies CASSPSAQYF.

This clone was counted a few times. V is TRBV6-1 and J is TRBJ2-7; the D is unclear. CDR1 and CDR2 (germline): MNHNS, SASEGT. Trimming pared 8 bases from V and 2 bases from J, leaving 13 bases between. The CDR3 has 13 residues. The DNA for the CDR3 is TGTGCCAGCCTCTTGCGTTGGACCTACGAGCAGTACTTC. Its protein is CASLLRWTYEQYF.

In its sample, this clone was seen a few times. The V gene is TRBV7-2, the J gene TRBJ2-5; D is uncertain. This CDR3 contains 13 residues. V shed 2 bases and J shed 5 bases, with 9 bases lying between them. CDR1 and CDR2 from the germline V gene are SGHTA and FQGNSA. The CDR3, as DNA: TGTGCCAGCAGCTTAACGGGTTCGGAGACCCAGTACTTC. This translates into CASSLTGSETQYF.

Concerning this clone: Other DNA sequences in the sample encode the same CDR3. This chain joins TRBV9 and TRBJ2-7; the D gene could be TRBD1 or TRBD2 (5 bases each). The CDR3 runs to 12 residues. Germline CDR1 and CDR2: SGDLS and YYNGEE. V lost 5 bases to trimming and J lost 2 bases, with 8 bases between them. CDR3 bases: TGTGCCAGCAGTCCGGGGCCCTACGAGCAGTACTTC. Amino acids: CASSPGPYEQYF.

This clone was picked up a small number of times. The chain joins TRBV15 to TRBJ2-5; D remains unclear. V lost 1 base to trimming and J lost 0 bases, with 6 bases between them. The CDR3 spans 14 residues. Germline V gene lookup returns CDR1 LNHNV and CDR2 YYDKDF (reference sequence). CDR3 amino acids: CATSRGRDQETQYF. The CDR3 nucleotides read TGTGCCACCAGCAGAGGAAGGGACCAAGAGACCCAGTACTTC.

This clone was found a few times. The chain carries TRBV28 and TRBJ2-4; TRBD2 agrees at 7 bases. V shed 6 bases and J 0 bases; nucleotides not matched to a gene: 11. This CDR3 region has 17 residues. CDR1 and CDR2 from the germline V gene are MDHEN and SYDVKM. CDR3 coding DNA: TGTGCCAGCAGCCCCCCCGGGGAGGGAATAGCCAAAAACATTCAGTACTTC. Translated, it gives CASSPPGEGIAKNIQYF.

This clone has just a few counts. The rearrangement links TRBV7-2 to TRBJ2-1; TRBD2 agrees at 7 bases. Germline loops: CDR1 SGHTA, CDR2 FQGNSA. The CDR3 is 13 residues long. The trim removed 5 bases at V and 8 bases at J, leaving 6 bases unmatched. CDR3 protein: CASSRTRAHEQFF. As DNA, the CDR3 is TGTGCCAGCAGCCGGACTAGGGCCCATGAGCAGTTCTTC.

The chain employs TRBV30 and TRBJ2-1; D remains unclear. Trimming took 0 bases from V and 8 from J, leaving 11 bases between them. CDR1 is GTSNPN and CDR2 is SVGIG in the germline V gene (reference sequence). CDR3 length: 13 amino acids. Here the CDR3 reads CAWSVGGFYEQFF. CDR3 in DNA: TGTGCCTGGAGTGTCGGTGGGTTTTATGAGCAGTTCTTC.

As DNA, the CDR3 is TGTGCCTGGGGGCGGGGGGGTTCCGGGACTGGAACTGGTGGTACGCAGTATTTT. Translating it yields CAWGRGGSGTGTGGTQYF. The chain combines TRBV30 with TRBJ2-3, with 9 nucleotides matching TRBD2. Losses at the gene ends were 5 bases for V and 8 bases for J; bases not matched to a gene: 23. This CDR3 spans 18 amino acids. The germline V gene encodes CDR1 GTSNPN and CDR2 SVGIG (reference sequence). Full variable domain (missing parts from reference TRBV30 and TRBJ2-3): SQTIHQWPATLVQPVGSPLSLECTVEGTSNPNLYWYRQAAGRGLQLLFYSVGIGQISSEVPQNLSASRPQDRQFILSSKKLLLSDSGFYLCAWGRGGSGTGTGGTQYFGPGTRLTVL.

J is TRBJ1-2 and V is TRBV29-1, with no clear D. Germline loops: CDR1 SQVTM, CDR2 ANQGSEA. Trimming shortened V by 3 bases and J by 2 bases, and 4 bases separated the two germline ends. CDR3 length equals 11 residues. CDR3: CSVEQNYGYTF. As DNA, the CDR3 is TGCAGCGTTGAGCAGAACTATGGCTACACCTTC.